The 7 T cell receptor beta chains in this list originate from one sample, sequenced in a study of molecular identifiers for immune sequencing clone quantification. MiXCR was run by TCRdb on the PCR reads, yielding one entry per CDR3 protein. Among roughly 630,000 distinct CDR3 sequences, about 25% were seen once, and the ten largest hold 0.7% to 0.95%. Input material: naive CD8+ T cells from blood, with Jurkat cell RNA spiked in. The sample's subset: FACS-sorted CD8+CD4-CCR7+CD45RA+ naive T cells. These TCRs come from a human donor in good health. Some libraries in this study had Jurkat cell RNA spiked in.

Remarks on this clonotype: Since a much larger clone is just one base distant, this may be a read error. V gene TRBV7-2 combines with J gene TRBJ1-1; unclear D gene. In germline, CDR1 is SGHTA, CDR2 FQGNSA. The CDR3 loop spans 13 amino acids. Trimming took 3 bases from V and 5 from J, leaving 10 bases between them. Written as DNA, the CDR3 is TGTACCAGCAGCTTTTCCCCGGGGACTGAAGCTTTCTTT. This translates into CTSSFSPGTEAFF.

A few counts support this clonotype. The chain employs TRBV21-1 and TRBJ1-3; TRBD1 is the table's D call and was not checked against the DNA. TRBV21-1 is described as a pseudogene. The CDR3 is made up of 20 amino acids. CDR3 residues: CASSRSRDRSPYHSGNTIYF. The CDR3 coding sequence is TGTGCCAGCAGCAGGTCCCGGGACAGGAGTCCCTACCACTCTGGAAACACCATATATTTT.

This clonotype was seen a single time. A much larger clone sits a single nucleotide away, making a read error possible. This rearrangement joins TRBV7-2 to TRBJ1-6; D is undetermined. This CDR3 is built from 15 residues. Per germline, CDR1 SGHTA and CDR2 FQGNSA. The CDR3 reads CANSSVGVTYSPLHF. CDR3 coding DNA: TGTGCCAACAGCTCCGTCGGAGTAACCTATTCACCCCTCCACTTT.

This clonotype was observed many times. The rearrangement links TRBV7-2 to TRBJ2-3; no clear D. The CDR3 length is 12 residues. Germline-derived CDR1 and CDR2 are SGHTA and FQGNSA. The V end lost 1 base, the J end lost 6 bases, and 5 bases lay between the germline ends. The CDR3 bases are TGTGCCAGCAGCTTAGTCGTCGATACGCAGTATTTT. Amino acid sequence: CASSLVVDTQYF.

This clonotype appeared many times. The chain has TRBV7-9 and TRBJ1-1; D is ambiguous. The V end lost 2 bases, the J end lost 5 bases, and 9 bases lay between the germline ends. Germline values: CDR1 SEHNR, CDR2 FQNEAQ (reference sequence). The CDR3 loop spans 13 amino acids. In DNA form, the CDR3 reads TGTGCCAGCAGCTTAATCTTGGTAACTGAAGCTTTCTTT. It specifies CASSLILVTEAFF.

This clonotype turned up a few times. The rearrangement joins TRBV10-1 to TRBJ1-1; the match to TRBD1 covers 7 bases. The trim removed 0 bases at V and 8 bases at J, leaving 9 bases unmatched. This CDR3 spans 15 amino acids. Looked up from germline, CDR1 is WNHNN and CDR2 is SYGVQD (reference sequence). CDR3 protein: CASSESPMGQSEAFF. The CDR3 DNA follows: TGCGCCAGCAGTGAGTCACCCATGGGACAGTCAGAAGCTTTCTTT.

This rearrangement joins TRBV5-6 to TRBJ2-3; 9 bases fit TRBD2. From germline, CDR1 is SGHDT and CDR2 YYEEEE. Trimming at V came to 1 base and at J to 5 bases, leaving 8 bases not matched to a gene. CDR3 length: 16 amino acids. The CDR3 region is CASSLWREGVEDTQYF. CDR3 nucleotide sequence: TGTGCCAGCAGCTTGTGGCGGGAGGGCGTGGAAGATACGCAGTATTTT.